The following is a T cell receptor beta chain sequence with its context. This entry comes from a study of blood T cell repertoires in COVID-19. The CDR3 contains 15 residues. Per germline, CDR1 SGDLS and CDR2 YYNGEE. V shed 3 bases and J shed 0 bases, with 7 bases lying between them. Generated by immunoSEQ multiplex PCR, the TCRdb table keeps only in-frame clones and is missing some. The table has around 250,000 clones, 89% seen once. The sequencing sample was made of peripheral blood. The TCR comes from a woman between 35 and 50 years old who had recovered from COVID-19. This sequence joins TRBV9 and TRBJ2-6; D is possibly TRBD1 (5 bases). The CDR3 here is CASSGRDSGANVLTF. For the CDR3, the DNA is TGTGCCAGCAGCGGCAGGGACTCTGGGGCCAACGTCCTGACTTTC.